Here is one T cell receptor (beta chain) with its context. The germline gives CDR1 SGHTA, CDR2 FQGNSA. CDR3 length: 15 residues. Losses at the gene ends were 6 bases for V and 3 bases for J; bases not matched to a gene: 8. Assay used: immunoSEQ multiplex PCR; TCRdb lists only in-frame clones, some missing. In the table there are 21,000 or so clones, around 80% of which are singletons. This sample is drawn from a study of sequential checkpoint blockade in melanoma. Study summary: Patients were randomized 1:1 to nivolumab-then-ipilimumab or ipilimumab-then-nivolumab first-line. Maintenance nivolumab came after either treatment sequence.

The treatment here: randomized to nivolumab then ipilimumab (arm A) or the reverse (arm B). None of the patients previously received DNA-damaging chemotherapy. From thawed PBMCs, live CD3+CD8+ cells negative for CD19 and CD56 were sorted. The sample consisted of CD8+ T cells sorted from blood (inferred from file names), taken from a patient given nivolumab and ipilimumab in sequence. The chain recombines TRBV7-2 with TRBJ2-1; 7 bases line up with TRBD2. This sequence originates from a human donor with melanoma. CDR3 nucleotide sequence: TGTGCCAGCAGTAAGACTAGCATCAGCTACAATGAGCAGTTCTTC. It is translated as CASSKTSISYNEQFF.